The source of this T cell receptor beta chain is a study of blood T cell repertoires in COVID-19. Clones were read by immunoSEQ multiplex PCR, and TCRdb kept only the in-frame ones, dropping some. The profile shows hundreds of thousands of clones, 75% to 90% of them singletons. The CDR3 totals 15 residues. V gave up 5 bases and J gave up 7 bases; unmatched junction bases: 9. Germline loops: CDR1 SGHNT, CDR2 YYREEE (reference sequence). Specimen: PBMCs or T cells enriched from blood (not recorded which). The clonotype comes from a man aged 25 to 40 who had recovered from COVID-19. The chain combines TRBV5-4 with TRBJ1-6, with TRBD1 identical over 7 bases. CDR3 nucleotides: TGTGCCAGCAGACTACAGGGGAACCAAAATTCACCCCTCCACTTT. It specifies CASRLQGNQNSPLHF. Using reference TRBV5-4 and TRBJ1-6 for the parts outside the CDR3, the full variable domain is ETGVTQSPTHLIKTRGQQVTLRCSSQSGHNTVSWYQQALGQGPQFIFQYYREEENGRGNFPPRFSGLQFPNYSSELNVNALELDDSALYLCASRLQGNQNSPLHFGNGTRLTVT.